Shown below are 18 T cell receptor beta chains from a single sample sequenced in a study of a mutant IDH1 vaccine in newly diagnosed glioma. The time point denotes: week 5, during vaccination. Each dose of the vaccine consisted of 300 ug of mutant IDH1 20-mer peptide, with topical imiquimod. TCRdb keeps only in-frame clones here, not all; method: immunoSEQ multiplex PCR. The data show some 33,000 clones, with roughly 50% seen just once and approximately 10% held by the top ten. Their antigens are not known. The specimen was PBMCs, collected from a glioma patient whose treatment included an IDH1 peptide vaccine. The receptors shown here come from a woman in her late teens or twenties with glioma.

Only a few counts were recorded for this clone. The V and J genes are TRBV7-6 and TRBJ1-1; no clear D gene. V gave up 3 bases and J gave up 8 bases, with 16 bases separating them. The CDR3 length is 14 residues. Germline V gives CDR1 SGHVS, CDR2 FNYEAQ. CDR3 nucleotide sequence: TGTGCCAGCAGCTTGGGCCTTAGGACCGGCGAAGCTTTCTTT. As protein: CASSLGLRTGEAFF.

The CDR3 sequence: CASSKLRPNLSGNTIYF. The CDR3 region has the DNA TGTGCCAGCAGCAAACTCCGGCCGAATCTATCTGGAAACACCATATATTTT. The chain combines TRBV21-1 with TRBJ1-3. TRBV21-1 is a recognized pseudogene. The length of the CDR3 is 17 residues.

Of note for this clone: One end of the junction does not line up with germline, which may come from a read error. The J gene is TRBJ2-1, the V gene TRBV7-7, with 7 bases aligning to TRBD1. Germline-derived CDR1 and CDR2 are SSHAT and FNYEAQ (reference sequence). This CDR3 has 13 amino acids. In DNA, the CDR3 is TGTGCTAGCAGCGTACGACAGGGAGATGAGCAGTTCTTC. It translates to CASSVRQGDEQFF.

The chain links TRBV4-1 to TRBJ1-6; TRBD1 agrees at 7 bases. This CDR3 is 16 amino acids long. CDR1 is MGHRA, CDR2 YSYEKL, per germline. V trimming: 6 bases; J trimming: 0 bases; junction bases outside the gene matches: 5. The CDR3 DNA is TGCGCCAGCAGGATTAGGGACAGCTCCTATAATTCACCCCTCCACTTT. It is translated as CASRIRDSSYNSPLHF.

This chain links TRBV19 with TRBJ1-1; 8 bases are shared with TRBD1. The CDR3 totals 13 residues. Germline V gives CDR1 LNHDA, CDR2 SQIVND (reference sequence). Trimming at V came to 8 bases and at J to 11 bases, leaving 13 bases not matched to a gene. CDR3 amino acids: CASGYRGYVAAFF. Written as DNA, the CDR3 is TGTGCCAGTGGATACAGGGGGTACGTTGCTGCTTTCTTT.

The J gene is TRBJ1-1, the V gene TRBV11-2, with D possibly matching TRBD1 (6 bases). The germline V and J ends were trimmed by 5 bases and 0 bases, with 13 bases remaining between them. The CDR3 totals 15 residues. The germline V gene has CDR1 SGHAT and CDR2 FQNNGV. The CDR3 loop reads CASSPIRDMNTEAFF. The CDR3 nucleotides are TGTGCCAGCAGCCCCATTCGGGACATGAACACTGAAGCTTTCTTT.

The chain links TRBV28 to TRBJ2-7; D may be TRBD1 (6 bases). Trimming removed 7 bases at V and 6 bases at J, with 19 bases between. This CDR3 contains 14 residues. Germline CDR1 MDHEN, CDR2 SYDVKM. The chain's CDR3 is CASTNLGQPVEQYF. CDR3 DNA sequence: TGTGCCAGCACCAACCTAGGACAGCCTGTCGAGCAGTACTTC.

The chain has TRBV9 and TRBJ1-2; 8 nucleotides match TRBD1. The CDR3 is made up of 18 amino acids. V was pared by 3 bases and J by 2 bases, with 15 bases of the junction left unmatched. Germline V lookup: CDR1 SGDLS, CDR2 YYNGEE. CDR3 nucleotides: TGTGCCAGCAGCGACCCTGAGACAGGGGCGGCATTAAACTATGGCTACACCTTC. It is translated as CASSDPETGAALNYGYTF.

The genes are TRBV7-9 and TRBJ1-2; the D is unclear. The germline V and J ends were trimmed by 1 base and 4 bases, with 10 bases remaining between them. There are 14 residues in the CDR3. CDR1 is SEHNR, CDR2 FQNEAQ, per germline (reference sequence). CDR3: CASSLGVALYGYTF. The CDR3 nucleotides read TGTGCCAGCAGCTTAGGGGTTGCCCTCTATGGCTACACCTTC.

In its sample, this clone was seen a few times. V is TRBV6-1 and J is TRBJ2-2; 7 nucleotides align to TRBD2. CDR3 length equals 14 residues. CDR1 is MNHNS, CDR2 SASEGT, per germline. The V gene end was trimmed by 1 base and the J gene end by 7 bases; junction bases not matched to a gene: 3. DNA of the CDR3: TGTGCCAGCAGTGAAGGGACTAGTGGCGGGGAGCTGTTTTTT. Protein: CASSEGTSGGELFF.

The chain links TRBV7-8 to TRBJ2-7, with 9 bases aligning to TRBD2. Germline CDR1 reads SGHVS; CDR2 reads FQNEAQ. The trim removed 5 bases at V and 9 bases at J, leaving 17 bases unmatched. CDR3 length equals 16 residues. CDR3 bases: TGTGCCAGCAGCCCCCGACTAGCGGCAACTTCTACGAGGCAGTACTTC. Its translation is CASSPRLAATSTRQYF. Complete variable domain (other parts from reference TRBV7-8 and TRBJ2-7): GAGVSQSPRYKVAKRGQDVALRCDPISGHVSLFWYQQALGQGPEFLTYFQNEAQLDKSGLPSDRFFAERPEGSVSTLKIQRTQQEDSAVYLCASSPRLAATSTRQYFGPGTRLTVT.

The genes are TRBV27 and TRBJ2-3, with D unresolved. Per germline, CDR1 MNHEY and CDR2 SMNVEV (reference sequence). The CDR3 covers 14 residues. With 8 bases removed from V and 2 bases from J, the gap between germline ends came to 14 bases. CDR3 nucleotide sequence: TGTGCCAGCTCCAGAGGAGCACACACAGATACGCAGTATTTT. Translated, it gives CASSRGAHTDTQYF.

The genes are TRBV5-6 and TRBJ1-5; 7 bases align to TRBD1. Unmatched junction bases numbered 8, after V lost 4 bases and J lost 1 base. The germline CDR1 and CDR2 sequences are SGHDT and YYEEEE. The CDR3 sequence is 16 residues long. The CDR3, as DNA: TGTGCCAGCAGCGATCGACTCAGGGGGAGCAATCAGCCCCAGCATTTT. Translating gives CASSDRLRGSNQPQHF.

V gene TRBV6-1 combines with J gene TRBJ2-2; weak D call: TRBD1 (6 bases). Germline V gene data show CDR1 as MNHNS and CDR2 as SASEGT. Trimming took 4 bases from V and 4 from J, leaving 19 bases between them. This CDR3 has 17 amino acids. For the CDR3, the DNA is TGTGCCAGCAGTGGGGGAAGCTCGGGACACATCACCGGGGAGCTGTTTTTT. Translated, it gives CASSGGSSGHITGELFF.

This clone was detected once. V gene TRBV7-2 combines with J gene TRBJ2-1; D is tentatively TRBD1 or TRBD2 (6 bases each). The V end was cut by 5 bases, the J end by 11 bases, with 10 bases between. The CDR3 runs 11 residues. Germline CDR1 reads SGHTA; CDR2 reads FQGNSA. The CDR3 region is CASSAGQKQFF. CDR3 coding DNA: TGTGCCAGCAGCGCGGGACAAAAGCAGTTCTTC.

This rearrangement joins TRBV5-1 to TRBJ1-2; 10 bases are a match to TRBD1. Losses at the gene ends were 2 bases for V and 8 bases for J; bases not matched to a gene: 3. CDR1 and CDR2 (germline): SGHRS, YFSETQ. The CDR3 loop spans 13 amino acids. CDR3 DNA: TGCGCCAGCAGCTTCGGGACAGGGGTCGGCTACACCTTC. Amino acid sequence: CASSFGTGVGYTF.

The chain carries TRBV6-1 and TRBJ1-2; possibly TRBD1 for D (5 bases). Germline CDR1 and CDR2: MNHNS and SASEGT. The CDR3 consists of 11 residues. V dropped 8 bases and J dropped 6 bases, with 10 bases sitting between them. The CDR3 protein is CASGDSNGYTF. In DNA, the CDR3 is TGTGCCAGCGGAGACAGTAATGGCTACACCTTC.

This chain connects TRBV7-9 to TRBJ2-3, with 10 bases lining up with TRBD1. V was pared by 5 bases and J by 2 bases, with 7 bases of the junction left unmatched. Germline V gene sequence: CDR1 SEHNR, CDR2 FQNEAQ (reference sequence). The CDR3 spans 16 residues. The CDR3 spells CASSARQGADTDTQYF. DNA for the CDR3: TGTGCCAGCAGCGCCCGACAGGGGGCGGACACAGATACGCAGTATTTT.